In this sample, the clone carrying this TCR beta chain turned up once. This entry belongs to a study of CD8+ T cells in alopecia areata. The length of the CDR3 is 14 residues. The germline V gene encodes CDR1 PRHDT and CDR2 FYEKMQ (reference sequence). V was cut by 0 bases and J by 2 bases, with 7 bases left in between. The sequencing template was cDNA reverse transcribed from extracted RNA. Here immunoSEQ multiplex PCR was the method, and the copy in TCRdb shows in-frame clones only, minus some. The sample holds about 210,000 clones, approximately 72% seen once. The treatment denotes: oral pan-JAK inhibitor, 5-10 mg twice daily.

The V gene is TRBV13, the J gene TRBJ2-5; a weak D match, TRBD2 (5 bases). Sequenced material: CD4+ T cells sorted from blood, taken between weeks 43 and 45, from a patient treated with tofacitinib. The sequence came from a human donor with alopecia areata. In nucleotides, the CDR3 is TGTGCCAGCAGCTTAGGAGGCGGGCAAGAGACCCAGTACTTC. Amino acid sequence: CASSLGGGQETQYF. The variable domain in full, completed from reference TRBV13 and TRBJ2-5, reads AAGVIQSPRHLIKEKRETATLKCYPIPRHDTVYWYQQGPGQDPQFLISFYEKMQSDKGSIPDRFSAQQFSDYHSELNMSSLELGDSALYFCASSLGGGQETQYFGPGTRLLVL.